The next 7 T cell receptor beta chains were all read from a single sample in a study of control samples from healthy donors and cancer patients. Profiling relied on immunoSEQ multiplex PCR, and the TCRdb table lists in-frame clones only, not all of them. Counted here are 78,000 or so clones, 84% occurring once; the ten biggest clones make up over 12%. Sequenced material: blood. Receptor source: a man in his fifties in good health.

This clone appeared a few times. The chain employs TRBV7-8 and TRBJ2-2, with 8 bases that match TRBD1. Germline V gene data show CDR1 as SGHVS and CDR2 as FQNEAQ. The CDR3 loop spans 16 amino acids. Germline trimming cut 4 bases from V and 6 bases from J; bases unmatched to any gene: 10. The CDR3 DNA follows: TGTGCCAGCAGCTCAGCCGGGACAGGAGGGCCCGGGGAGCTGTTTTTT. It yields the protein CASSSAGTGGPGELFF.

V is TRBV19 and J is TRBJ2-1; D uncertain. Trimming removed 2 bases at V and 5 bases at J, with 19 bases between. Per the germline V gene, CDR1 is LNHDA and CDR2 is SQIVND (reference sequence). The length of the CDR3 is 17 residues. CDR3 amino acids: CASSIKELGPPNNEQFF. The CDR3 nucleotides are TGTGCCAGTAGTATAAAGGAGTTAGGGCCTCCCAACAATGAGCAGTTCTTC.

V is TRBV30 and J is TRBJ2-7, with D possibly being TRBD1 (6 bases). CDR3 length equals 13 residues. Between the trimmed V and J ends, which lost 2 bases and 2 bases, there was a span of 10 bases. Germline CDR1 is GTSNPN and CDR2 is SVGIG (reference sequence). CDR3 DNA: TGTGCCTGGAGTAGGGGGTTAACCTACGAGCAGTACTTC. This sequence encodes CAWSRGLTYEQYF.

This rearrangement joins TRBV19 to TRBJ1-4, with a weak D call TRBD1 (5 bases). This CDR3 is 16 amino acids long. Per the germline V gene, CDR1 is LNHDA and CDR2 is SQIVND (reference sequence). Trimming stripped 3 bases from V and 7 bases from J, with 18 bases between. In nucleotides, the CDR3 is TGTGCCAGTAGTATTTACGGGAAGGGGAGCGGTGAAAAACTGTTTTTT. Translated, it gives CASSIYGKGSGEKLFF.

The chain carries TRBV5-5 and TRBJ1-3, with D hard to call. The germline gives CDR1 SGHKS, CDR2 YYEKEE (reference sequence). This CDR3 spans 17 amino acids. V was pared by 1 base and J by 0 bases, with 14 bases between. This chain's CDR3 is CASSLNHGSPSGNTIYF. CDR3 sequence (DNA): TGTGCCAGCAGCTTGAACCACGGGAGTCCCTCTGGAAACACCATATATTTT.

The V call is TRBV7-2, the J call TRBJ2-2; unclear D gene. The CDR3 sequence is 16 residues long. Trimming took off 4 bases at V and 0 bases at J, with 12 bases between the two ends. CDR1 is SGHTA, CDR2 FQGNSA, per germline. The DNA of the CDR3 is TGTGCCAGCAGCTCTCCTCCGGCAGCGAACACCGGGGAGCTGTTTTTT. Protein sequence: CASSSPPAANTGELFF. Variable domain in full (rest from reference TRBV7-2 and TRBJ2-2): GAGVSQSPSNKVTEKGKDVELRCDPISGHTALYWYRQSLGQGLEFLIYFQGNSAPDKSGLPSDRFSAERTGGSVSTLTIQRTQQEDSAVYLCASSSPPAANTGELFFGEGSRLTVL.

The CDR3 bases are TGCGCCAGCAGCCAAGACCGAGGGGCCTATGGCTACACCTTC. It encodes CASSQDRGAYGYTF. The chain has TRBV4-3 and TRBJ1-2; D is possibly TRBD1 (5 bases). The germline gives CDR1 LGHNA, CDR2 YSLEER. Trimming took 0 bases from V and 4 from J, leaving 9 bases between them. The CDR3 loop spans 14 amino acids.